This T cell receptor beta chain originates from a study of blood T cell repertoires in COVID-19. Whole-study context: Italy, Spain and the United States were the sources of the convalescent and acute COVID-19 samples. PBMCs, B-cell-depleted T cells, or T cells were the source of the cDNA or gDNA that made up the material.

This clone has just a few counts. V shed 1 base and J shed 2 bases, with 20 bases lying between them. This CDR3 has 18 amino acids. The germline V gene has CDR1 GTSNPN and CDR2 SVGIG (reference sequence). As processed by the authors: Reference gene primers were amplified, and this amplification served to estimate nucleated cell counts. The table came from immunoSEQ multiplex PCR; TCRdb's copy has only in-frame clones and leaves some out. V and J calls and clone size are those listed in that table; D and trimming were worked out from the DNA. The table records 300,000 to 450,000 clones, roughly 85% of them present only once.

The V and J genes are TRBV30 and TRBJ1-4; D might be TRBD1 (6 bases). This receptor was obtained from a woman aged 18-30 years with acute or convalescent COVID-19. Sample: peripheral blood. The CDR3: CAWSDPGPGEGTNEKLFF. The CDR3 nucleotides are TGTGCCTGGAGTGACCCGGGACCAGGGGAGGGGACTAATGAAAAACTGTTTTTT.